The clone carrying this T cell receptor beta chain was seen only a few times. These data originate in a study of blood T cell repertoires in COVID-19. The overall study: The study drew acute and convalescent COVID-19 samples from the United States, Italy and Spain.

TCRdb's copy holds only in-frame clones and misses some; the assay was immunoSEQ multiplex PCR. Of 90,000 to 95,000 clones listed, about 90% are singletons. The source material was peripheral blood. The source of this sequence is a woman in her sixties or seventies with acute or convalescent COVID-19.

CDR3 DNA sequence: TGTGCCAGCTCACCATCAGACTACAATGAGCAGTTCTTC. Translated, it gives CASSPSDYNEQFF. This chain uses TRBV18 with TRBJ2-1; D uncertain. This CDR3 has 13 residues. V was pared by 2 bases and J by 3 bases, with 5 bases between. Germline-derived CDR1 and CDR2 are KGHSH and LQKENI.